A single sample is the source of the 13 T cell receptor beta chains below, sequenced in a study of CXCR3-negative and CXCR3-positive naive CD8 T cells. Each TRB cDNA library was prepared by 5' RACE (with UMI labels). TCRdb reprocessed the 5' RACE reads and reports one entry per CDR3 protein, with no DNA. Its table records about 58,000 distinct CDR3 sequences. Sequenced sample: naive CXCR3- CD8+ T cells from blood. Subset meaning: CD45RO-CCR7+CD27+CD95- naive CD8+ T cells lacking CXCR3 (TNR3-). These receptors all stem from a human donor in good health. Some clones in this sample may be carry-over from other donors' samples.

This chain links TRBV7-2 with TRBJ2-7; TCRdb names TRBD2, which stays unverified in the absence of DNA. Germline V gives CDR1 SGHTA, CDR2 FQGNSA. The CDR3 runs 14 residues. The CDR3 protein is CASSPPHTSGGLYF.

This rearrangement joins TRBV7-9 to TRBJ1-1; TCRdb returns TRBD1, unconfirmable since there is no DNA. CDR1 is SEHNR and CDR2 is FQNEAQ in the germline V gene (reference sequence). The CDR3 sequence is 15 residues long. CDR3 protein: CASSHTGTMNTEAFF. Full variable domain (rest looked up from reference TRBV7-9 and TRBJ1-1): DTGVSQNPRHKITKRGQNVTFRCDPISEHNRLYWYRQTLGQGPEFLTYFQNEAQLEKSRLLSDRFSAERPKGSFSTLEIQRTEQGDSAMYLCASSHTGTMNTEAFFGQGTRLTVV.

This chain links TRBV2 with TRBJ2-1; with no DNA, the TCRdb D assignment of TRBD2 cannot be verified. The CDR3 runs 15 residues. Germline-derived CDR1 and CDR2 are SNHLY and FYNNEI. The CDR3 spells CASSDFLAGYNEQFF.

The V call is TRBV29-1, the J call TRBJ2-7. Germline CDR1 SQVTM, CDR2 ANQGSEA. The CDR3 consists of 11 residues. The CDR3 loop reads CSVPESGEQYF.

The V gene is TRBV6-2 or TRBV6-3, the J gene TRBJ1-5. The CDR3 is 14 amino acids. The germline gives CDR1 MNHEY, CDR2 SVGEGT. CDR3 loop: CASSYGDSNQPQHF.

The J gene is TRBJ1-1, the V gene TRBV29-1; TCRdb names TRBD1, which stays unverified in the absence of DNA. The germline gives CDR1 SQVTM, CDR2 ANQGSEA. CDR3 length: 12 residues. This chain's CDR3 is CSVDSWTARAFF.

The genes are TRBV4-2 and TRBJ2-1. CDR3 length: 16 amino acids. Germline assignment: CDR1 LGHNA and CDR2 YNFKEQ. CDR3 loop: CASSHTPKNPYNEQFF.

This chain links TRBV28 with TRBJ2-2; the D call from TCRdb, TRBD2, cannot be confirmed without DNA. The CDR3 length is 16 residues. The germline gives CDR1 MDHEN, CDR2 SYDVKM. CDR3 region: CASSGTSGGIPGELFF.

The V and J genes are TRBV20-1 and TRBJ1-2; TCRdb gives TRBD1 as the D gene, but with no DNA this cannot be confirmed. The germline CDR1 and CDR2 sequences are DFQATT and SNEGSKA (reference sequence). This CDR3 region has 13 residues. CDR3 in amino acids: CSAREGQDYGYTF.

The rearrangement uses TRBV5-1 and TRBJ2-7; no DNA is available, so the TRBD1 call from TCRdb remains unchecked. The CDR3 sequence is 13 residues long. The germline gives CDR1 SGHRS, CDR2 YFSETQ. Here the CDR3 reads CASSLQGAYEQYF.

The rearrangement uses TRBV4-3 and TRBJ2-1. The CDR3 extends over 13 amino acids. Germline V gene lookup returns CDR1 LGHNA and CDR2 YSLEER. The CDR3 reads CASSQDMGNEQFF.

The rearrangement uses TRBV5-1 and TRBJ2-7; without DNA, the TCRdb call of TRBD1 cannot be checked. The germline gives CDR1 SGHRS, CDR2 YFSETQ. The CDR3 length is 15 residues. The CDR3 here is CASSRYGGVAGEQYF.

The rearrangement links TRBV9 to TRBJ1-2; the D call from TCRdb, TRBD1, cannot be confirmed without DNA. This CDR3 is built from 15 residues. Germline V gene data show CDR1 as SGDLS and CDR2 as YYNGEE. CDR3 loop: CASSEGIQGSYGYTF. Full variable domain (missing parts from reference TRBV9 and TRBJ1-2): DSGVTQTPKHLITATGQRVTLRCSPRSGDLSVYWYQQSLDQGLQFLIQYYNGEERAKGNILERFSAQQFPDLHSELNLSSLELGDSALYFCASSEGIQGSYGYTFGSGTRLTVV.